The 18 T cell receptor beta chains listed next were all sequenced from one sample in a study of cytomegalovirus exposure and HLA in healthy donors. The PCR was carried out with 60 Vbeta primers and 13 Jbeta primers. Clones were sequenced by immunoSEQ multiplex PCR, and TCRdb holds only the in-frame ones, with some missing. This sample has roughly 200,000 clones, with about an eighth found just once. The material sequenced was PBMCs. Source of these receptors: a man aged 45-60 years in good health and CMV-seropositive.

This clone was observed a few times. This rearrangement joins TRBV2 to TRBJ1-6; a weak D match, TRBD1 (6 bases). Germline assignment: CDR1 SNHLY and CDR2 FYNNEI. The V end lost 7 bases, the J end lost 6 bases, and 10 bases lay between the germline ends. The CDR3 has 13 residues. CDR3 sequence: CASKGQSNSPLHF. CDR3 nucleotide sequence: TGTGCCAGCAAGGGACAAAGTAATTCACCCCTCCACTTT.

This clone was detected a few times. The chain uses TRBV6-1 and TRBJ2-4; tentative D call: TRBD2 (6 bases). Germline CDR1 and CDR2: MNHNS and SASEGT. Trimming stripped 1 base from V and 7 bases from J, with 11 bases between. This CDR3 comprises 14 residues. DNA of the CDR3: TGTGCCAGCAGTGAAGGCGGAGGGTGGAACATTCAGTACTTC. It translates to CASSEGGGWNIQYF.

This clone has just a few counts. The chain carries TRBV10-2 and TRBJ2-5; D unresolved. Germline CDR1 reads WSHSY; CDR2 reads SAAADI. Trimming removed 2 bases at V and 7 bases at J, with 8 bases between. The CDR3 covers 12 residues. CDR3 sequence: CASSEPEWTQYF. The CDR3 region has the DNA TGCGCCAGCAGTGAGCCCGAGTGGACCCAGTACTTC.

The V and J genes are TRBV6-5 and TRBJ1-5; a possible D gene is TRBD1 (6 bases). V lost 6 bases, J lost 4 bases, and 16 bases lay in between. Looked up from germline, CDR1 is MNHEY and CDR2 is SVGAGI. CDR3 length equals 15 residues. CDR3 in DNA: TGTGCCAGCAGCCCCCTCCGGGACACGAATCAGCCCCAGCATTTT. Residues: CASSPLRDTNQPQHF.

A few counts support this clone. The rearrangement joins TRBV7-8 to TRBJ2-1; possible D gene TRBD1, 5 bases. This CDR3 is 15 amino acids long. Trimming pared 7 bases from V and 0 bases from J, leaving 13 bases between. CDR1 SGHVS and CDR2 FQNEAQ come from the germline V gene. The CDR3, as DNA: TGTGCCAGCACCAAGGACACGAGCTCCTACAATGAGCAGTTCTTC. Protein product: CASTKDTSSYNEQFF.

This clone was seen a few times. V usage is TRBV5-4 and J usage is TRBJ1-1; perhaps TRBD1 as D (6 bases). Germline V gene data show CDR1 as SGHNT and CDR2 as YYREEE (reference sequence). The germline V and J ends were trimmed by 4 bases and 1 base, with 11 bases remaining between them. CDR3 size: 14 residues. The CDR3 region has the DNA TGTGCCAGCAGCCCAGGACAGCAGAACACTGAAGCTTTCTTT. It is translated as CASSPGQQNTEAFF.

The chain recombines TRBV30 with TRBJ2-2; D uncertain. The CDR3 spans 13 residues. The V end was cut by 1 base, the J end by 6 bases, with 9 bases between. CDR1 is GTSNPN, CDR2 SVGIG, per germline (reference sequence). DNA for the CDR3: TGTGCCTGGAGTGATAGCTTCGCCGGGGAGCTGTTTTTT. It encodes CAWSDSFAGELFF. Supplemented by reference TRBV30 and TRBJ2-2, the full variable domain reads SQTIHQWPATLVQPVGSPLSLECTVEGTSNPNLYWYRQAAGRGLQLLFYSVGIGQISSEVPQNLSASRPQDRQFILSSKKLLLSDSGFYLCAWSDSFAGELFFGEGSRLTVL.

This clone was counted between two and nine times. Other DNA sequences in this sample translate to the same CDR3. The V and J genes are TRBV6-1 and TRBJ1-5; a possible D gene is TRBD1 (5 bases). CDR3 length: 14 residues. Germline values: CDR1 MNHNS, CDR2 SASEGT. Trimming took 6 bases from V and 4 from J, leaving 13 bases between them. The DNA of the CDR3 is TGTGCCAGCAGCGAGTCGGGGGGGAATCAGCCCCAGCATTTT. Translation gives CASSESGGNQPQHF.

The chain combines TRBV5-1 with TRBJ2-1, with D possibly being TRBD2 (6 bases). Germline V CDR1 and CDR2: SGHRS, YFSETQ. This CDR3 spans 15 amino acids. V lost 1 base and J 7 bases, leaving 15 bases between the germline ends. The DNA of the CDR3 is TGCGCCAGCAGCTTGATTGGGGGGTCGGGGAATGAGCAGTTCTTC. Protein: CASSLIGGSGNEQFF.

In this sample, this clone turned up a few times. The chain uses TRBV9 and TRBJ2-5; perhaps TRBD2 as D (6 bases). Germline assignment: CDR1 SGDLS and CDR2 YYNGEE. The CDR3 has 13 residues. V was shortened by 4 bases and J by 5 bases, with 12 bases between the two germline ends. The CDR3 nucleotides read TGTGCCAGCAGCCGCGGCGGGGTCGAGACCCAGTACTTC. Its translation is CASSRGGVETQYF.

This clone was detected only a few times. The chain employs TRBV7-9 and TRBJ2-4, with TRBD1 matching over 10 bases. The CDR3 is 17 residues long. J was trimmed by 5 bases and V by 6 bases; bases with no gene match: 13. Germline V CDR1 and CDR2: SEHNR, FQNEAQ (reference sequence). The DNA of the CDR3 is TGTGCCAGCAGGTCCACCGGGACAGGGGTTTCCGAAAACATTCAGTACTTC. Its translation: CASRSTGTGVSENIQYF.

The chain joins TRBV25-1 to TRBJ2-1, with a possible D match to TRBD1 (5 bases). Between the trimmed V and J ends, which lost 1 base and 5 bases, there was a span of 12 bases. Per the germline V gene, CDR1 is MGHDK and CDR2 is SYGVNS. The CDR3 is 15 amino acids. CDR3 sequence (DNA): TGTGCCAGCAGTGAATGGAAGGGGAACGACAATGAGCAGTTCTTC. Amino acids: CASSEWKGNDNEQFF. Combining the CDR3 with reference TRBV25-1 and TRBJ2-1 gives the whole variable domain EADIYQTPRYLVIGTGKKITLECSQTMGHDKMYWYQQDPGMELHLIHYSYGVNSTEKGDLSSESTVSRIRTEHFPLTLESARPSHTSQYLCASSEWKGNDNEQFFGPGTRLTVL.

V is TRBV18 and J is TRBJ2-3, with 8 bases that match TRBD2. The germline V gene encodes CDR1 KGHSH and CDR2 LQKENI. Losses at the gene ends were 4 bases for V and 5 bases for J; bases not matched to a gene: 11. The CDR3 length is 16 residues. Written as DNA, the CDR3 is TGTGCCAGCTCACTTTTTGCCGGGGGGGCCCGAGATACGCAGTATTTT. It encodes CASSLFAGGARDTQYF.

This clone was counted between two and nine times. The genes are TRBV4-1 and TRBJ2-1; 9 bases agree with TRBD1. The CDR3 runs to 15 residues. The germline V gene encodes CDR1 MGHRA and CDR2 YSYEKL. V lost 0 bases, J lost 6 bases, and 3 bases stayed unmatched. The CDR3 region is CASSQDWTGANEQFF. The CDR3 coding sequence is TGCGCCAGCAGCCAAGATTGGACAGGGGCCAATGAGCAGTTCTTC.

J is TRBJ2-5 and V is TRBV7-9; TRBD2 agrees at 9 bases. Germline V gene data show CDR1 as SEHNR and CDR2 as FQNEAQ (reference sequence). Unmatched junction bases numbered 8, after V lost 5 bases and J lost 4 bases. This CDR3 comprises 15 residues. CDR3 sequence: CASSPGAGGPETQYF. In nucleotides, the CDR3 is TGTGCCAGCAGCCCCGGGGCGGGGGGGCCAGAGACCCAGTACTTC.

This clone was found a few times. The chain is built from TRBV12-5 and TRBJ2-3, with a possible D match to TRBD2 (6 bases). Germline CDR1 reads LGHNT; CDR2 reads FRNRAP. The CDR3 sequence is 14 residues long. Trimming left V 6 bases short and J 2 bases short, with 12 bases between. The CDR3 DNA reads as TGTGCTAGTGGCTTTGGACTAACCACAGATACGCAGTATTTT. Its protein product is CASGFGLTTDTQYF.

The gene calls are TRBV28 and TRBJ1-5, with unresolved D. The V gene lost 6 bases and the J gene lost 4 bases, with 7 bases spanning the gap. This CDR3 has 12 amino acids. CDR1 and CDR2 from the germline V gene are MDHEN and SYDVKM. CDR3 nucleotides: TGTGCCAGCAGGATCGGGAATCAGCCCCAGCATTTT. Translated: CASRIGNQPQHF.

V is TRBV19 and J is TRBJ1-1; TRBD1 might be the D (5 bases). Germline lookup yields CDR1 LNHDA and CDR2 SQIVND (reference sequence). The CDR3 has 16 residues. Trimming took off 5 bases at V and 3 bases at J, with 19 bases between the two ends. Here the CDR3 reads CASSGREARGYTEAFF. CDR3 DNA: TGTGCCAGTAGTGGCCGGGAGGCGAGGGGCTACACTGAAGCTTTCTTT.